Presented here are 22 T cell receptor beta chains from one specimen sequenced in a study of blood T cell repertoires in COVID-19. Sequenced by immunoSEQ multiplex PCR; TCRdb stores in-frame clones only, minus some. The top ten hold roughly 8.2% of the sample, which has 200,000 to 250,000 clones, 80% to 85% seen once. The sample taken for sequencing was peripheral blood. All receptors derive from a woman aged 80 or over with COVID-19, enrolled during active disease.

This clone was seen only once. J is TRBJ2-4 and V is TRBV19; D is possibly TRBD2 (6 bases). The V and J ends lost 6 bases and 6 bases respectively, with 9 bases between them. The CDR3 has 12 residues. Germline V gene sequence: CDR1 LNHDA, CDR2 SQIVND (reference sequence). CDR3 region: CASRSSGNIQYF. In DNA form, the CDR3 reads TGTGCCAGTAGGAGTAGCGGAAACATTCAGTACTTC.

This chain links TRBV2 with TRBJ2-4, with D possibly matching TRBD2 (5 bases). The CDR3 covers 14 residues. The germline V gene has CDR1 SNHLY and CDR2 FYNNEI. V lost 3 bases and J lost 3, with 9 bases in between. The DNA for the CDR3 is TGTGCCAGCAGTGAGGAGGAAGGCAAAAACATTCAGTACTTC. Encoded protein: CASSEEEGKNIQYF.

The V call is TRBV6-5, the J call TRBJ1-1, with 7 bases matching TRBD1. CDR3 length: 16 amino acids. Germline V gene sequence: CDR1 MNHEY, CDR2 SVGAGI. V dropped 3 bases and J dropped 1; count of bases not matched to a gene: 8. CDR3 DNA: TGTGCCAGCAGTTATACTTTCCAGGGGGGGAACACTGAAGCTTTCTTT. It translates to CASSYTFQGGNTEAFF.

The chain carries TRBV6-2 or TRBV6-3 and TRBJ2-2; 7 positions match TRBD2. The CDR3 has 18 amino acids. V was clipped by 2 bases and J by 1 base; unmatched bases: 10. From germline, CDR1 is MNHEY and CDR2 SVGEGT. DNA for the CDR3: TGTGCCAGCAGTTACGGGACTAAAGAAGCGGTGAACACCGGGGAGCTGTTTTTT. Its translation: CASSYGTKEAVNTGELFF.

J is TRBJ1-1 and V is TRBV6-5; no clear D gene. Germline CDR1 is MNHEY and CDR2 is SVGAGI. The CDR3 totals 13 residues. V shed 8 bases and J shed 1 base, with 11 bases lying between them. The CDR3 region has the DNA TGTGCCAGCGCAGAGGGTTGGAACACTGAAGCTTTCTTT. It encodes CASAEGWNTEAFF.

V and J are TRBV19 and TRBJ1-2, with unresolved D. CDR1 is LNHDA, CDR2 SQIVND, per germline (reference sequence). The CDR3 consists of 12 residues. Trimming stripped 4 bases from V and 4 bases from J, with 7 bases between. For the CDR3, the DNA is TGTGCCAGTAGTACACGGGGCTATGGCTACACCTTC. Its protein product is CASSTRGYGYTF. Looking up the rest from reference TRBV19 and TRBJ1-2 gives the full variable domain: DGGITQSPKYLFRKEGQNVTLSCEQNLNHDAMYWYRQDPGQGLRLIYYSQIVNDFQKGDIAEGYSVSREKKESFPLTVTSAQKNPTAFYLCASSTRGYGYTFGSGTRLTVV.

The chain links TRBV27 to TRBJ2-7; 8 bases map to TRBD1. CDR1 and CDR2 (germline): MNHEY, SMNVEV (reference sequence). J gave up 2 bases and V 7 bases, and 7 bases lay outside the gene matches. CDR3 size: 14 residues. CDR3 amino acids: CASKGQGAAYEQYF. DNA of the CDR3: TGTGCCAGCAAGGGGCAGGGGGCTGCCTACGAGCAGTACTTC.

The rearrangement uses TRBV18 and TRBJ2-6; 7 nucleotides agree with TRBD1. The CDR3 consists of 18 residues. The V and J ends lost 4 bases and 0 bases, in that order; junction bases with no gene match: 9. Germline values: CDR1 KGHSH, CDR2 LQKENI. For the CDR3, the DNA is TGTGCCAGCTCACTCTCCGGGGACAGACGCTCTGGGGCCAACGTCCTGACTTTC. Its protein product is CASSLSGDRRSGANVLTF.

The chain links TRBV5-1 to TRBJ1-1; perhaps TRBD1 as D (6 bases). Germline assignment: CDR1 SGHRS and CDR2 YFSETQ. This CDR3 comprises 13 residues. V lost 7 bases and J lost 5, with 15 bases in between. The CDR3 is CASQIPGATEAFF. Here the CDR3 DNA reads TGCGCCAGCCAAATCCCAGGGGCAACTGAAGCTTTCTTT.

The rearrangement joins TRBV7-9 to TRBJ1-2; tentatively, D is TRBD1 (5 bases). Trimming left V 0 bases short and J 6 bases short, with 14 bases between. The CDR3 consists of 15 residues. Germline CDR1 reads SEHNR; CDR2 reads FQNEAQ (reference sequence). Here the CDR3 reads CASSLALPGQNGYTF. CDR3 bases: TGTGCCAGCAGCTTAGCGCTTCCAGGGCAAAATGGCTACACCTTC.

The rearrangement uses TRBV7-2 and TRBJ2-5; D not certain. This CDR3 has 12 residues. The germline V and J ends were trimmed by 1 base and 4 bases, with 4 bases remaining between them. CDR1 is SGHTA, CDR2 FQGNSA, per germline. CDR3 amino acids: CASSLVGETQYF. In nucleotides, the CDR3 is TGTGCCAGCAGCTTAGTCGGAGAGACCCAGTACTTC.

This chain uses TRBV7-3 with TRBJ1-1, with D maybe TRBD1 (5 bases). CDR1 is SGHTA and CDR2 is FQGTGA in the germline V gene. This CDR3 is built from 15 residues. The V end lost 0 bases, the J end lost 4 bases, and 12 bases lay between the germline ends. CDR3 amino acids: CASSLTGQGGTEAFF. The CDR3 DNA reads as TGTGCCAGCAGCTTAACAGGGCAGGGTGGCACTGAAGCTTTCTTT. The full variable domain, rest sourced from reference TRBV7-3 and TRBJ1-1, is GAGVSQTPSNKVTEKGKYVELRCDPISGHTALYWYRQSLGQGPEFLIYFQGTGAADDSGLPNDRFFAVRPEGSVSTLKIQRTERGDSAVYLCASSLTGQGGTEAFFGQGTRLTVV.

The chain combines TRBV5-1 with TRBJ1-1, with TRBD1 as a possible D gene (6 bases). V lost 0 bases and J lost 0, with 12 bases in between. The CDR3 spans 16 residues. Germline V gene data show CDR1 as SGHRS and CDR2 as YFSETQ. The CDR3 DNA reads TGCGCCAGCAGCTTGGCCCGCCCAGGGGTGAACACTGAAGCTTTCTTT. This gives the protein CASSLARPGVNTEAFF.

The chain recombines TRBV2 with TRBJ2-3; D is possibly TRBD2 (5 bases). The germline V gene has CDR1 SNHLY and CDR2 FYNNEI. There are 11 residues in the CDR3. Trimming stripped 7 bases from V and 5 bases from J, with 7 bases between. The CDR3 sequence: CASIGGDTQYF. In DNA, the CDR3 is TGTGCCAGCATAGGAGGAGATACGCAGTATTTT.

This clone was picked up a small number of times. J is TRBJ1-2 and V is TRBV7-2; TRBD1 is a possible D gene (6 bases). There are 13 residues in the CDR3. Germline V lookup: CDR1 SGHTA, CDR2 FQGNSA. With 4 bases removed from V and 8 bases from J, the gap between germline ends came to 14 bases. The CDR3 protein is CASSSRGATGYTF. Here the CDR3 DNA reads TGTGCCAGCAGCTCCAGGGGAGCGACCGGCTACACCTTC.

The chain links TRBV6-1 to TRBJ2-5, with 9 bases identical to TRBD1. The V and J ends lost 1 base and 3 bases, in that order; junction bases with no gene match: 3. Germline CDR1 is MNHNS and CDR2 is SASEGT. There are 15 residues in the CDR3. The CDR3 DNA sequence: TGTGCCAGCAGTGAAGTTGACAGGGGGAAAGAGACCCAGTACTTC. Encoded protein: CASSEVDRGKETQYF.

The chain employs TRBV5-1 and TRBJ2-5; 10 nucleotides line up with TRBD1. Trimming cost V 5 bases and J 5 bases; bases outside gene matches: 6. The germline gives CDR1 SGHRS, CDR2 YFSETQ. The CDR3 runs 14 residues. CDR3 nucleotides: TGCGCCAGCAGGCCGACAGGGGGCGTCGAGACCCAGTACTTC. Its protein product is CASRPTGGVETQYF.

This chain links TRBV28 with TRBJ2-7, with a tentative D call TRBD2 (6 bases). Trimming took off 10 bases at V and 0 bases at J, with 16 bases between the two ends. Germline-derived CDR1 and CDR2 are MDHEN and SYDVKM. This CDR3 has 14 residues. CDR3 sequence: CATGGQKNSYEQYF. In nucleotides, the CDR3 is TGTGCCACCGGAGGGCAGAAAAACTCCTACGAGCAGTACTTC.

The rearrangement joins TRBV6-1 to TRBJ1-2; TRBD1 is a possible D gene (5 bases). The V end lost 6 bases, the J end lost 4 bases, and 12 bases lay between the germline ends. The CDR3 runs 13 residues. Germline V gene data show CDR1 as MNHNS and CDR2 as SASEGT. The CDR3: CASSDSYSYGYTF. The DNA for the CDR3 is TGTGCCAGCAGCGACAGCTACTCCTATGGCTACACCTTC.

For this clone: This specimen includes other DNA sequences encoding the same CDR3. This chain joins TRBV19 and TRBJ1-4; perhaps TRBD1 as D (5 bases). CDR1 is LNHDA and CDR2 is SQIVND in the germline V gene (reference sequence). The V end was cut by 3 bases, the J end by 2 bases, with 7 bases between. CDR3 length: 14 amino acids. The CDR3 here is CASSIGGTNEKLFF. The CDR3 nucleotides are TGTGCCAGTAGTATTGGGGGGACTAATGAAAAACTGTTTTTT.

The chain recombines TRBV5-6 with TRBJ2-2; D remains ambiguous. CDR1 and CDR2 (germline): SGHDT, YYEEEE. Trimming took 2 bases from V and 4 from J, leaving 15 bases between them. The length of the CDR3 is 16 residues. Here the CDR3 DNA reads TGTGCCAGCAGCTTTAATTTCGGAACGGGCACCGGGGAGCTGTTTTTT. As protein: CASSFNFGTGTGELFF.

The chain carries TRBV23-1 and TRBJ1-5, with TRBD1 matching over 7 bases. TRBV23-1 qualifies as an ORF whose function is uncertain. Trimming cost V 3 bases and J 7 bases; bases outside gene matches: 9. The CDR3 covers 15 residues. The DNA of the CDR3 is TGCGCCAGCAGTCAGCCGACAGGGATGGTCCAGCCCCAGCATTTT. Amino acid sequence: CASSQPTGMVQPQHF.